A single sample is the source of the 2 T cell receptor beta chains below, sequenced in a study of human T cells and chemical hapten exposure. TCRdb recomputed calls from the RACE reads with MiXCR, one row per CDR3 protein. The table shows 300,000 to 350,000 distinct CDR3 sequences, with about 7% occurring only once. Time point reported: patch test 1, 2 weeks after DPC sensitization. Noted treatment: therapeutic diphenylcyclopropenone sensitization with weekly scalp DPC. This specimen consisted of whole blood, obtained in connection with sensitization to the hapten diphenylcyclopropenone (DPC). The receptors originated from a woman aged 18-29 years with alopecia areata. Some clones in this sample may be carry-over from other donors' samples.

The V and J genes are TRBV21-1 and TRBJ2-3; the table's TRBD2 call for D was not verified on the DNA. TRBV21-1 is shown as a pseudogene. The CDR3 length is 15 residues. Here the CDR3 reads CASSKYARGVDTQYF. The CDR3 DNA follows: TGTGCCAGCAGCAAATACGCACGCGGGGTAGATACGCAGTATTTT.

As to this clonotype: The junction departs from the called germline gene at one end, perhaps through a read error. DNA for the CDR3: TGCAGTGCTACCTGGACAGATGGGAATCGGCCCCAGCATTTT. It is translated as CSATWTDGNRPQHF. The rearrangement uses TRBV20-1 and TRBJ1-5; tentative D call: TRBD1 (6 bases). This CDR3 contains 14 residues. Germline CDR1 DFQATT, CDR2 SNEGSKA (reference sequence).